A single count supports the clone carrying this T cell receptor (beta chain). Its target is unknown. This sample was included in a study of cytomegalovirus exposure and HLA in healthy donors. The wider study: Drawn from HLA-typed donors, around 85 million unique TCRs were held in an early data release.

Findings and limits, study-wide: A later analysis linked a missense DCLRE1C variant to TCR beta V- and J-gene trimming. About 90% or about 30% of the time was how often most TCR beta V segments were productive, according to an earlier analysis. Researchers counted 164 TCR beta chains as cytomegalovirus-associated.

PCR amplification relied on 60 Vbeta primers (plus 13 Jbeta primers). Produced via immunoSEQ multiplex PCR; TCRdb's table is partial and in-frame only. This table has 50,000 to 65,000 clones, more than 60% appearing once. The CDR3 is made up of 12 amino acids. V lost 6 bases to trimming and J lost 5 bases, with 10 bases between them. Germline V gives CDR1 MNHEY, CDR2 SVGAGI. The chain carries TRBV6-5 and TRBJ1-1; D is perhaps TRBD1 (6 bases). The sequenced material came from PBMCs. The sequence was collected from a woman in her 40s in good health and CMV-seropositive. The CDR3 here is CASRSRGTEAFF. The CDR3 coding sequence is TGTGCCAGCAGATCCAGGGGAACTGAAGCTTTCTTT.